This T cell receptor beta chain was observed in a study of CD8 T cells in ankylosing spondylitis. Study-wide results and limits: As reported, disease-linked clones showed significant enrichment in matched ankylosing spondylitis synovial fluid.

TCRdb ran MiXCR on the 5' RACE reads and lists one entry per CDR3 protein. The data contain around 220,000 distinct CDR3 sequences, over 9.5% of them seen just once; the ten biggest clones take up roughly a fifth. A word on this clonotype: The target antigen is unknown.

CDR1 is MNHEY and CDR2 is SMNVEV in the germline V gene (reference sequence). The V gene lost 4 bases and the J gene lost 2 bases, with 21 bases spanning the gap. The CDR3 runs 18 residues. The sample consisted of blood, either unsorted or a sorted T cell fraction (not recorded which). The rearrangement uses TRBV27 and TRBJ1-3; TRBD1 might be the D (6 bases). The sequence was obtained from a male donor with ankylosing spondylitis or in good health (not recorded which). The CDR3 is CASSSGQPGALAGNTIYF. The CDR3 region has the DNA TGTGCCAGCAGTTCCGGACAGCCCGGGGCTTTGGCTGGAAACACCATATATTTT.